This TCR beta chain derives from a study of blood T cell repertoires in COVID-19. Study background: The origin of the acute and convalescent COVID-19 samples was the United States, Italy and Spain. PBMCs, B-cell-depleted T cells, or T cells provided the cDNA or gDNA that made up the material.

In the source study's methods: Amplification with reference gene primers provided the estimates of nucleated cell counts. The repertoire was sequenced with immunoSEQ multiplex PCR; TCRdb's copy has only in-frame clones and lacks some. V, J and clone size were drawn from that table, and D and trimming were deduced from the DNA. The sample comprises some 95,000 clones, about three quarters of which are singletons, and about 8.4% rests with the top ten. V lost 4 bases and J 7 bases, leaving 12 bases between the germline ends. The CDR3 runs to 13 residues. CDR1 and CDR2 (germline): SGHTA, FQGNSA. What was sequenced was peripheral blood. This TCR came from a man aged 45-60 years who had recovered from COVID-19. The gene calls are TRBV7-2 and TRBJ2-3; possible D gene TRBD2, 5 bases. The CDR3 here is CASSSSRQYTQYF. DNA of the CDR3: TGTGCCAGCAGCTCTAGCCGACAATATACGCAGTATTTT.